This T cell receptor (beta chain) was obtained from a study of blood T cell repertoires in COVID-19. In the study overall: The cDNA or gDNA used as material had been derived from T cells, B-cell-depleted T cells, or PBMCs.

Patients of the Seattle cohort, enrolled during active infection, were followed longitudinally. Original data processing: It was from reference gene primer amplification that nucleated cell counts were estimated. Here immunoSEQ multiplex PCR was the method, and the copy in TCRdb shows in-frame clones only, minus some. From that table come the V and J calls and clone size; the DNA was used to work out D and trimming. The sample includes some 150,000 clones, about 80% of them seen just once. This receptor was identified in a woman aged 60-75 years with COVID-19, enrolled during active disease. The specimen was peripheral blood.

CDR3 sequence reads: CASSLKTMSSYNEQFF. The CDR3 DNA is TGTGCCAGCAGCTTAAAAACGATGAGCTCCTACAATGAGCAGTTCTTC. The V and J genes are TRBV5-6 and TRBJ2-1; D not resolved. This CDR3 region has 16 residues. The germline gives CDR1 SGHDT, CDR2 YYEEEE. The germline V and J ends were trimmed by 2 bases and 0 bases, with 12 bases remaining between them.